The 28 T cell receptor beta chains below come from one sample, sequenced in a study of cytomegalovirus exposure and HLA in healthy donors. Produced via immunoSEQ multiplex PCR; TCRdb's table is partial and in-frame only. The table includes 130,000 or so clones, around 92% detected once. The sequenced material came from PBMCs. These TCRs come from a man aged 30-40 years in good health and CMV-seronegative.

The chain couples TRBV4-1 to TRBJ2-7, with D perhaps TRBD2 (5 bases). This CDR3 has 13 residues. Between the trimmed V and J ends, which lost 6 bases and 4 bases, there was a span of 13 bases. The V gene's germline CDR1 is MGHRA and CDR2 YSYEKL. CDR3 protein: CASRPAGSYEQYF. As DNA, the CDR3 is TGCGCCAGCAGGCCGGCTGGGAGTTACGAGCAGTACTTC.

This clone was observed once. The V and J genes are TRBV19 and TRBJ1-1; D not resolved. Looked up from germline, CDR1 is LNHDA and CDR2 is SQIVND (reference sequence). The ends were cut back, 2 bases at V and 5 bases at J, with 12 bases in the middle. This CDR3 spans 14 amino acids. Here the CDR3 DNA reads TGTGCCAGTAGTATAATATACCCGGGGACTGAAGCTTTCTTT. It specifies CASSIIYPGTEAFF.

The J gene is TRBJ2-2, the V gene TRBV11-2; 7 positions agree with TRBD1. The CDR3 covers 17 residues. The V gene end was trimmed by 3 bases and the J gene end by 1 base; junction bases not matched to a gene: 8. Germline V gene sequence: CDR1 SGHAT, CDR2 FQNNGV. CDR3 in amino acids: CASSFFYGTENTGELFF. CDR3 nucleotides: TGTGCCAGCAGCTTCTTCTATGGGACAGAGAACACCGGGGAGCTGTTTTTT.

This clone was detected only a few times. This chain uses TRBV18 with TRBJ1-6; D gene ambiguous. The CDR3 extends over 14 amino acids. The V end was cut by 3 bases, the J end by 7 bases, with 10 bases between. Germline V gene data show CDR1 as KGHSH and CDR2 as LQKENI. The CDR3: CASSPDAENSPLHF. CDR3 sequence (DNA): TGTGCCAGCTCACCCGACGCGGAAAATTCACCCCTCCACTTT.

The CDR3 loop is CASSYALQETQYF. CDR3 coding DNA: TGTGCCAGCAGTTACGCACTTCAAGAGACCCAGTACTTC. The rearrangement uses TRBV6-5 and TRBJ2-5, with D hard to call. CDR3 length: 13 amino acids. The germline V and J ends were trimmed by 2 bases and 2 bases, with 6 bases remaining between them. Germline lookup yields CDR1 MNHEY and CDR2 SVGAGI.

V usage is TRBV21-1 and J usage is TRBJ1-4. TRBV21-1 is listed as a pseudogene. The CDR3 is 15 amino acids. The CDR3 nucleotides are TGTGCCAGCAGCACCCCCTGGAGTTATGATGAAAAACTGTTTTTT. This translates into CASSTPWSYDEKLFF.

The V gene is TRBV7-9, the J gene TRBJ1-4, with TRBD1 identical over 7 bases. The germline V gene has CDR1 SEHNR and CDR2 FQNEAQ (reference sequence). This CDR3 contains 14 residues. Germline trimming cut 4 bases from V and 8 bases from J; bases unmatched to any gene: 7. DNA of the CDR3: TGTGCCAGCAGCTCCGACAGGGTGGGAGAAAAACTGTTTTTT. This translates into CASSSDRVGEKLFF.

The J gene is TRBJ2-3, the V gene TRBV5-1; D gene uncertain. The germline gives CDR1 SGHRS, CDR2 YFSETQ. V was shortened by 0 bases and J by 2 bases, with 4 bases between the two germline ends. This CDR3 contains 13 residues. This chain's CDR3 is CASSLGATDTQYF. The CDR3 coding sequence is TGCGCCAGCAGCTTGGGGGCCACAGATACGCAGTATTTT.

The V call is TRBV10-1, the J call TRBJ2-5; 8 bases are a match to TRBD1. The trim removed 2 bases at V and 5 bases at J, leaving 7 bases unmatched. CDR1 is WNHNN and CDR2 is SYGVQD in the germline V gene (reference sequence). The CDR3 runs 15 residues. In DNA form, the CDR3 reads TGCGCCAGCAGTGAGGGACAGGGCTCCTTCGAGACCCAGTACTTC. Protein: CASSEGQGSFETQYF.

V gene TRBV2 combines with J gene TRBJ1-1; D possibly corresponds to TRBD1 (5 bases). The germline V gene has CDR1 SNHLY and CDR2 FYNNEI. The CDR3 covers 14 residues. V dropped 8 bases and J dropped 0 bases, with 13 bases sitting between them. CDR3 bases: TGTGCCAGCTCTCTCGACAGCTTGAACACTGAAGCTTTCTTT. Translated, it gives CASSLDSLNTEAFF.

The CDR3 DNA follows: TGTGCCAGCTCACCGGGGACAGGGACTAACTATGGCTACACCTTC. Translated, it gives CASSPGTGTNYGYTF. This chain links TRBV18 with TRBJ1-2; 9 nucleotides match TRBD1. This CDR3 region has 15 residues. Germline values: CDR1 KGHSH, CDR2 LQKENI. The trim removed 3 bases at V and 0 bases at J, leaving 2 bases unmatched.

This clone came up a few times. The V gene is TRBV5-5, the J gene TRBJ1-2, with 7 bases that match TRBD1. This CDR3 has 15 residues. CDR1 SGHKS and CDR2 YYEKEE come from the germline V gene (reference sequence). With V trimmed by 4 bases and J by 5 bases, 11 bases remained unmatched. CDR3 sequence (DNA): TGTGCCAGCAGCACCGGGGCCCAGGGGGTATATGGCTACACCTTC. Its translation: CASSTGAQGVYGYTF.

This sequence joins TRBV7-2 and TRBJ2-1; 7 positions match TRBD2. Per the germline V gene, CDR1 is SGHTA and CDR2 is FQGNSA. The CDR3 covers 14 residues. V lost 1 base and J lost 9; bases outside the gene matches: 6. CDR3 residues: CASSLVRGVLEQFF. In DNA form, the CDR3 reads TGTGCCAGCAGCTTAGTTCGGGGGGTTCTTGAGCAGTTCTTC.

The chain links TRBV25-1 to TRBJ2-7; TRBD2 might be the D (5 bases). The ends were cut back, 6 bases at V and 6 bases at J, with 15 bases in the middle. The CDR3 length is 13 residues. The germline CDR1 and CDR2 sequences are MGHDK and SYGVNS. The CDR3 loop reads CASRNLAMVEQYF. The CDR3 nucleotides read TGTGCCAGCAGAAACCTAGCAATGGTCGAGCAGTACTTC.

The count of this clone is one. The J gene is TRBJ1-1, the V gene TRBV27; 7 positions match TRBD1. Looked up from germline, CDR1 is MNHEY and CDR2 is SMNVEV (reference sequence). V shed 0 bases and J 4 bases; nucleotides not matched to a gene: 5. The CDR3 covers 15 residues. The DNA of the CDR3 is TGTGCCAGCAGTTTATCGTCGACAGGGCCCACTGAAGCTTTCTTT. Protein sequence: CASSLSSTGPTEAFF.

This chain links TRBV28 with TRBJ2-7; D is perhaps TRBD1 (6 bases). This CDR3 region has 15 residues. The germline V and J ends were trimmed by 5 bases and 2 bases, with 16 bases remaining between them. Germline CDR1 reads MDHEN; CDR2 reads SYDVKM. This chain's CDR3 is CASSTPRDITYEQYF. CDR3 sequence (DNA): TGTGCCAGCAGTACCCCCCGGGACATAACCTACGAGCAGTACTTC.

The chain is built from TRBV9 and TRBJ2-3; 7 bases align to TRBD2. Germline lookup yields CDR1 SGDLS and CDR2 YYNGEE. V lost 0 bases and J lost 6; bases outside the gene matches: 7. The length of the CDR3 is 15 residues. For the CDR3, the DNA is TGTGCCAGCAGCGTAGAGCCTCTAGCGGCCGATACGCAGTATTTT. Translation: CASSVEPLAADTQYF.

This sequence joins TRBV5-4 and TRBJ1-2; the D is unclear. Germline loops: CDR1 SGHNT, CDR2 YYREEE (reference sequence). The CDR3 totals 15 residues. V was shortened by 0 bases and J by 0 bases, with 9 bases between the two germline ends. The CDR3 DNA reads as TGTGCCAGCAGCTTGGGTCACGGGGCTAACTATGGCTACACCTTC. It encodes CASSLGHGANYGYTF.

This chain connects TRBV29-1 to TRBJ1-3; the D is unclear. Germline V CDR1 and CDR2: SQVTM, ANQGSEA. There are 13 residues in the CDR3. Trimming left V 4 bases short and J 9 bases short, with 16 bases between. The CDR3 nucleotides are TGCAGCGTTGTAGAAGCACCTCTGAGCACCATATATTTT. Its translation: CSVVEAPLSTIYF.

The V call is TRBV6-5, the J call TRBJ2-5, with TRBD1 matching 7 bases. The DNA end favors TRBJ2-7, so the J call may be wrong. Germline V gives CDR1 MNHEY, CDR2 SVGAGI. This CDR3 is 13 amino acids long. CDR3 protein: CASSKDRVYEQYF. The CDR3 DNA follows: TGTGCCAGCAGTAAAGACAGGGTCTACGAGCAGTACTTC.

The V call is TRBV7-6, the J call TRBJ1-4; weak D call: TRBD1 (5 bases). Germline CDR1 and CDR2: SGHVS and FNYEAQ. The CDR3 covers 14 residues. The V end was cut by 5 bases, the J end by 8 bases, with 15 bases between. The CDR3 nucleotides read TGTGCCAGCAGCCGCGGGGGATTGGACGAAAAACTGTTTTTT. Protein: CASSRGGLDEKLFF. Complete variable domain (other parts from reference TRBV7-6 and TRBJ1-4): GAGVSQSPRYKVTKRGQDVALRCDPISGHVSLYWYRQALGQGPEFLTYFNYEAQQDKSGLPNDRFSAERPEGSISTLTIQRTEQRDSAMYRCASSRGGLDEKLFFGSGTQLSVL.

The CDR3 loop reads CASSPELRNTEAFF. In nucleotides, the CDR3 is TGTGCCAGCAGCCCGGAGTTACGGAACACTGAAGCTTTCTTT. The chain couples TRBV28 to TRBJ1-1; D unclear. Germline lookup yields CDR1 MDHEN and CDR2 SYDVKM. The length of the CDR3 is 14 residues. V lost 6 bases and J 1 base, leaving 12 bases between the germline ends.

The chain uses TRBV27 and TRBJ2-3; 12 positions agree with TRBD1. Trimming cost V 3 bases and J 2 bases; bases outside gene matches: 0. The germline V gene encodes CDR1 MNHEY and CDR2 SMNVEV (reference sequence). The CDR3 sequence is 15 residues long. CDR3 coding DNA: TGTGCCAGCAGTTTGGGACAGGGGGCCACAGATACGCAGTATTTT. As protein: CASSLGQGATDTQYF.

This clone showed up just once. This sequence joins TRBV28 and TRBJ1-1; D not certain. Between the trimmed V and J ends, which lost 4 bases and 3 bases, there was a span of 6 bases. In germline, CDR1 is MDHEN, CDR2 SYDVKM. The CDR3 sequence is 12 residues long. The CDR3 sequence: CASSSEDTEAFF. The CDR3 DNA sequence: TGTGCCAGCAGTTCCGAGGACACTGAAGCTTTCTTT.

The chain uses TRBV7-9 and TRBJ2-5; 7 nucleotides line up with TRBD1. Germline loops: CDR1 SEHNR, CDR2 FQNEAQ (reference sequence). The V gene end was trimmed by 6 bases and the J gene end by 5 bases; junction bases not matched to a gene: 9. CDR3 length equals 14 residues. CDR3 sequence reads: CASRTGVWGETQYF. As DNA, the CDR3 is TGTGCCAGCAGAACAGGGGTTTGGGGCGAGACCCAGTACTTC. Using reference TRBV7-9 and TRBJ2-5 for the parts outside the CDR3, the full variable domain is DTGVSQNPRHKITKRGQNVTFRCDPISEHNRLYWYRQTLGQGPEFLTYFQNEAQLEKSRLLSDRFSAERPKGSFSTLEIQRTEQGDSAMYLCASRTGVWGETQYFGPGTRLLVL.

The chain has TRBV18 and TRBJ1-1, with D possibly being TRBD1 (5 bases). The CDR3 totals 15 residues. CDR1 and CDR2 (germline): KGHSH, LQKENI. Between the trimmed V and J ends, which lost 0 bases and 0 bases, there was a span of 8 bases. In nucleotides, the CDR3 is TGTGCCAGCTCACCACCGAAGGGGATGAACACTGAAGCTTTCTTT. It is translated as CASSPPKGMNTEAFF.

The V call is TRBV19, the J call TRBJ1-6, with D unclear. CDR1 and CDR2 from the germline V gene are LNHDA and SQIVND (reference sequence). The CDR3 runs to 14 residues. With 2 bases removed from V and 6 bases from J, the gap between germline ends came to 8 bases. The CDR3 DNA sequence: TGTGCCAGTAGTATAACACCGTTTAATTCACCCCTCCACTTT. This codes for CASSITPFNSPLHF. Full variable domain (missing parts from reference TRBV19 and TRBJ1-6): DGGITQSPKYLFRKEGQNVTLSCEQNLNHDAMYWYRQDPGQGLRLIYYSQIVNDFQKGDIAEGYSVSREKKESFPLTVTSAQKNPTAFYLCASSITPFNSPLHFGNGTRLTVT.

This clone came up once. The chain has TRBV18 and TRBJ1-1, with 8 bases that match TRBD1. V shed 3 bases and J 6 bases; nucleotides not matched to a gene: 6. This CDR3 region has 14 residues. In germline, CDR1 is KGHSH, CDR2 LQKENI. The CDR3 region has the DNA TGTGCCAGCTCACCTACAGGGGGGAGACCTGAAGCTTTCTTT. This translates into CASSPTGGRPEAFF. The full variable domain, in which reference TRBV18 and TRBJ1-1 provide the parts outside the CDR3, is NAGVMQNPRHLVRRRGQEARLRCSPMKGHSHVYWYRQLPEEGLKFMVYLQKENIIDESGMPKERFSAEFPKEGPSILRIQQVVRGDSAAYFCASSPTGGRPEAFFGQGTRLTVV.